This TCR beta chain was found in a study of cytotoxic CD8 clonotypes in ibrutinib-treated CLL. Libraries were prepared by immunoSEQ multiplex PCR; TCRdb keeps only in-frame clonotypes and omits some of them. The sample lists roughly 29,000 clones; roughly 57% were seen once. V was trimmed by 1 base and J by 4 bases, leaving 8 bases between them. Looked up from germline, CDR1 is SGHKS and CDR2 is YYEKEE (reference sequence). This CDR3 has 13 residues. This sequence joins TRBV5-5 and TRBJ1-2; a possible D gene is TRBD1 (6 bases). The receptor's source is a human donor with chronic lymphocytic leukemia. Sequenced material: PBMCs, taken before ibrutinib treatment. The CDR3 region has the DNA TGTGCCAGCAGCTTGCCAGGGGCCTATGGCTACACCTTC. Translation: CASSLPGAYGYTF.